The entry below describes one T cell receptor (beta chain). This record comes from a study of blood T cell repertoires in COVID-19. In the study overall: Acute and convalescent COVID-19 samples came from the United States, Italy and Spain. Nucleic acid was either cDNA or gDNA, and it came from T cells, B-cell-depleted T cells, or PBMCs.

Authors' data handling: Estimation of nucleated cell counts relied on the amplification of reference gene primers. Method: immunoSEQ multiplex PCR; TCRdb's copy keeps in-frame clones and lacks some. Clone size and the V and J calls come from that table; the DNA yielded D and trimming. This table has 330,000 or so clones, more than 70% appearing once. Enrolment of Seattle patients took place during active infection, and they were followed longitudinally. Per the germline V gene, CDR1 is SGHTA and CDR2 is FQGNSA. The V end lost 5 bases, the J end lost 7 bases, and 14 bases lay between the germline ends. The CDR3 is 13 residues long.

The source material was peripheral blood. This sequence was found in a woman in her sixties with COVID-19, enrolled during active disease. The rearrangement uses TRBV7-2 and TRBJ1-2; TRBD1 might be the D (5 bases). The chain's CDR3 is CASSPLTVGGYTF. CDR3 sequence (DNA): TGTGCCAGCAGCCCCCTGACAGTAGGTGGCTACACCTTC. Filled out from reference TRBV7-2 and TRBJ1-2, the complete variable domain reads GAGVSQSPSNKVTEKGKDVELRCDPISGHTALYWYRQSLGQGLEFLIYFQGNSAPDKSGLPSDRFSAERTGGSVSTLTIQRTQQEDSAVYLCASSPLTVGGYTFGSGTRLTVV.